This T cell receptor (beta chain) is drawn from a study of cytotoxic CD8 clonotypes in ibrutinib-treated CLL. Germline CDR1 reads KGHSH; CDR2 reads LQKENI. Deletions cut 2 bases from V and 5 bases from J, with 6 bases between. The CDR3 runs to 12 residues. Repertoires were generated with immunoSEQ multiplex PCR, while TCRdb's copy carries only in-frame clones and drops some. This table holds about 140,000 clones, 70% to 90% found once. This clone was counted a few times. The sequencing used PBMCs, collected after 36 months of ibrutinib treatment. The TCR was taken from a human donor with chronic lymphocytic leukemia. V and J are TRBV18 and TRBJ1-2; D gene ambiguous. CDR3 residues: CASSPGDYGYTF. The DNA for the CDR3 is TGTGCCAGCTCACCAGGGGATTATGGCTACACCTTC.